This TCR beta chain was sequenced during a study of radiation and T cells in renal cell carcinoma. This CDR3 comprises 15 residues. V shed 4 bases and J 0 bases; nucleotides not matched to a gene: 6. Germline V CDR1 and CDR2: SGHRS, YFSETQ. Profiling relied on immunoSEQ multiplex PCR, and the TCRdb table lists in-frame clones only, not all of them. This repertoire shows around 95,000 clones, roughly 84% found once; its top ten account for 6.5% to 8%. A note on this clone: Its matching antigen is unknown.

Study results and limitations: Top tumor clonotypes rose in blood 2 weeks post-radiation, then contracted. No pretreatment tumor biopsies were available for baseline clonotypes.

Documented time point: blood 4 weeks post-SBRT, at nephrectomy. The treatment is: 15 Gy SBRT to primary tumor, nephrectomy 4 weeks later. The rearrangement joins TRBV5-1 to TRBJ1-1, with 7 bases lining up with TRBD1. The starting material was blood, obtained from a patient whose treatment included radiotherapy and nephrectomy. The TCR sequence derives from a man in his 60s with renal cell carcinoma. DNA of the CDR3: TGCGCCAGCAGCGAGGGACAGTATATGAACACTGAAGCTTTCTTT. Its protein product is CASSEGQYMNTEAFF.